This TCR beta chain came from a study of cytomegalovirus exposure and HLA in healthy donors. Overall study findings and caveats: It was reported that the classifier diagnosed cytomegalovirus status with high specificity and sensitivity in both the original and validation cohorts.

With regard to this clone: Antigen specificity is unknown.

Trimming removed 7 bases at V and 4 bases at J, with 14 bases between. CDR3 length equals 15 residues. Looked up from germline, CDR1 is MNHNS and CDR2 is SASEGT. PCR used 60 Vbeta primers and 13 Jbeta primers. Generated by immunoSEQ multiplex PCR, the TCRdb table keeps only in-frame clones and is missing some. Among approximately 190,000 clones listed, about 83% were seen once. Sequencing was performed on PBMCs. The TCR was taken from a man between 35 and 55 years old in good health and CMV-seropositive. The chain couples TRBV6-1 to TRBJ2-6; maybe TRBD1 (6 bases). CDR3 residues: CASTRQVSGANVLTF. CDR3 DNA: TGTGCCAGCACCCGACAGGTCTCCGGGGCCAACGTCCTGACTTTC.